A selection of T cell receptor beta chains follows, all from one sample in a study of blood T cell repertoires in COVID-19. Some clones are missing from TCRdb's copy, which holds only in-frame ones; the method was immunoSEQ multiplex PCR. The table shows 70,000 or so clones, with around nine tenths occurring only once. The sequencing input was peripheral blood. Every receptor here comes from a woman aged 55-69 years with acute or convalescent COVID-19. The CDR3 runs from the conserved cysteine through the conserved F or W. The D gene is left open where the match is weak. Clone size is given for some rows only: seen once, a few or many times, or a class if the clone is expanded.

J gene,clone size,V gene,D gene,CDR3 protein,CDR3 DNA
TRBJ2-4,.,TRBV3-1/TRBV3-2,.,CASSQDPGIDIQYF,TGTGCCAGCAGCCAAGACCCAGGGATAGACATTCAGTACTTC
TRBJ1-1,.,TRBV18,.,CASSPRDTEAFF,TGTGCCAGCTCACCCCGAGACACTGAAGCTTTCTTT
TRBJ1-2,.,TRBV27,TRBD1,CASSFNRDSSGYTF,TGTGCCAGCAGTTTTAACAGGGACAGCTCAGGCTACACCTTC
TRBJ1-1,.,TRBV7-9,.,CASSLGGGTEAFF,TGTGCCAGCAGCTTAGGAGGGGGCACTGAAGCTTTCTTT
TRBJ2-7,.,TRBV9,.,CASSVGGGAGTYEQYF,TGTGCCAGCAGCGTAGGTGGAGGCGCTGGGACCTACGAGCAGTACTTC
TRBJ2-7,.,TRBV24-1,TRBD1,CATSAPNRGQSYEQYF,TGTGCCACCAGTGCCCCTAACAGGGGGCAATCCTACGAGCAGTACTTC
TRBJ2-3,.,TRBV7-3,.,CASSAGPRGADTQYF,TGTGCCAGCAGCGCCGGACCCAGGGGCGCGGATACGCAGTATTTT
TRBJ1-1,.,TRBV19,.,CASGWTETEAFF,TGTGCCAGTGGATGGACAGAAACTGAAGCTTTCTTT
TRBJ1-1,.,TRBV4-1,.,CASSQEARRSMNTEAFF,TGCGCCAGCAGCCAAGAAGCTAGGCGGAGCATGAACACTGAAGCTTTCTTT
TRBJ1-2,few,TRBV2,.,CASSEGVRVGYGYTF,TGTGCCAGCAGTGAGGGAGTGCGTGTGGGCTATGGCTACACCTTC
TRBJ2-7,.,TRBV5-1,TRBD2,CASSLDPAGTYEQYF,TGCGCCAGCAGCTTGGATCCAGCGGGGACCTACGAGCAGTACTTC
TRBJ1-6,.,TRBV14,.,CASSQDQGLPLHF,TGTGCCAGCAGCCAAGATCAGGGATTACCCCTCCACTTT
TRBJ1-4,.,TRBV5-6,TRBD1,CASTARGQGDEKLFF,TGTGCCAGCACCGCTAGGGGACAGGGGGACGAAAAACTGTTTTTT
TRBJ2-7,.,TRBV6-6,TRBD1,CASSYGRRDSYEQYF,TGTGCCAGCAGCTACGGGCGCCGGGACAGCTACGAGCAGTACTTC
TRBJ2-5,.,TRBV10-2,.,CASSEATGLPETQYF,TGCGCCAGCAGTGAGGCCACGGGACTCCCAGAGACCCAGTACTTC
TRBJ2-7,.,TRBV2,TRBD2,CASGRGAYEQYF,TGTGCCTCCGGGAGGGGTGCGTACGAGCAGTACTTC
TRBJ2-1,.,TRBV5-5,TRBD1,CASSWGTGWGNEQFF,TGTGCCAGCAGCTGGGGGACAGGGTGGGGGAATGAGCAGTTCTTC
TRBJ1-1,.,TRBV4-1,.,CASSRRAGEVNTEAFF,TGCGCCAGCAGCCGACGGGCAGGGGAAGTGAACACTGAAGCTTTCTTT
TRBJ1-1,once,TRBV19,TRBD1,CASSLPGQGSVNTEAFF,TGTGCCAGTAGTCTCCCGGGACAGGGGTCGGTGAACACTGAAGCTTTCTTT
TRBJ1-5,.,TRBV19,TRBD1,CASSADRGTGQPQHF,TGTGCCAGTAGTGCGGACAGGGGAACGGGTCAGCCCCAGCATTTT
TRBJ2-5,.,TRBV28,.,CASSQTQGNEETQYF,TGTGCCAGCAGTCAAACACAGGGAAATGAGGAGACCCAGTACTTC
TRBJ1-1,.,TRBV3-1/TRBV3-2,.,CASSQVGEGTEAFF,TGTGCCAGCAGCCAAGTTGGGGAGGGCACTGAAGCTTTCTTT